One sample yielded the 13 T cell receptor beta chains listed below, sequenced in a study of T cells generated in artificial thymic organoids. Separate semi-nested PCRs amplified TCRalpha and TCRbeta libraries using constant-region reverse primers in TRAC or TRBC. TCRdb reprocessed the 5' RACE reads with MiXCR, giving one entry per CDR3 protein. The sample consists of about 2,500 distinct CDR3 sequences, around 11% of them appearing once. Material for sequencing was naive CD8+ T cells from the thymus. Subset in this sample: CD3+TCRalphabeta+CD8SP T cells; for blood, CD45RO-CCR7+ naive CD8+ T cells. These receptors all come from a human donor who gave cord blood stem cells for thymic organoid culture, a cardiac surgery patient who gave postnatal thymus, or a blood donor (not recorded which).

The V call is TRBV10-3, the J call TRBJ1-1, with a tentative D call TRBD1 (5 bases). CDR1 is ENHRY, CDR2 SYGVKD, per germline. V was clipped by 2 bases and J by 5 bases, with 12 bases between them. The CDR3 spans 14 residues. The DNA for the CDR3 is TGTGCCATCAGTGAGACAAGTGGGGGAACTGAAGCTTTCTTT. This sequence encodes CAISETSGGTEAFF.

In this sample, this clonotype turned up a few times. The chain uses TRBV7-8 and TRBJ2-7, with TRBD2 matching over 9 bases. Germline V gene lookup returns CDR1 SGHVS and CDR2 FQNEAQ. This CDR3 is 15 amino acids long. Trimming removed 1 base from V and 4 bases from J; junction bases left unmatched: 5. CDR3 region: CASSLGLAGLYEQYV. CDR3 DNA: TGTGCCAGCAGCTTAGGTCTAGCGGGGCTTTACGAGCAGTACGTC.

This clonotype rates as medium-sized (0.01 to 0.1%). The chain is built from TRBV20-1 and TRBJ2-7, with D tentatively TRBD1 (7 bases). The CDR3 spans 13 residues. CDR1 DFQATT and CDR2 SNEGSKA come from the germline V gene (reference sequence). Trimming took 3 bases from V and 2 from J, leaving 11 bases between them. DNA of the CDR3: TGCAGTGCTAGCGCCAGGGGGGCCTACGAGCAGTACTTC. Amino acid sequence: CSASARGAYEQYF.

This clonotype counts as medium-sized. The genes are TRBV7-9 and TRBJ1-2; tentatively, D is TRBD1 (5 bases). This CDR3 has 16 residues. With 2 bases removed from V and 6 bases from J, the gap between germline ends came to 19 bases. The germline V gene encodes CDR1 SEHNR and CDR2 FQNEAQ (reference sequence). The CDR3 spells CASSLSTGTGSHGYTF. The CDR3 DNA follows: TGTGCCAGCAGCTTAAGTACCGGGACTGGTAGCCATGGCTACACCTTC.

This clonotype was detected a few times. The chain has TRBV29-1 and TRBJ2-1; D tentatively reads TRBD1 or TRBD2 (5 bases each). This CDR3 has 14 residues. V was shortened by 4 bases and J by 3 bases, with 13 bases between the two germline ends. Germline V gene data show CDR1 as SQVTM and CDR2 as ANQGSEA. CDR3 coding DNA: TGCAGCGTTGTGGGGGAAAAGGGCTACAATGAGCAGTTCTTC. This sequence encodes CSVVGEKGYNEQFF.

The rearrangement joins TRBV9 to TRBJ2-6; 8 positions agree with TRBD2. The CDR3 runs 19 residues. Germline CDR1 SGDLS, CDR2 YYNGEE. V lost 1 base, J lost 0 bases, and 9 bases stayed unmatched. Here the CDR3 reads CASSVPDSGVDSGANVLTF. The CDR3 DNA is TGTGCCAGCAGCGTACCGGATAGCGGGGTCGACTCTGGGGCCAACGTCCTGACTTTC. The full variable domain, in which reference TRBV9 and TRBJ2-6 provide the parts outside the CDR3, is DSGVTQTPKHLITATGQRVTLRCSPRSGDLSVYWYQQSLDQGLQFLIQYYNGEERAKGNILERFSAQQFPDLHSELNLSSLELGDSALYFCASSVPDSGVDSGANVLTFGAGSRLTVL.

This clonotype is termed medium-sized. In DNA form, the CDR3 reads TGCGCCAGCAGCTTGTCGACTAGCGGGGGGGCGAGGGAGCAGTTCTTC. This sequence encodes CASSLSTSGGAREQFF. This rearrangement joins TRBV5-1 to TRBJ2-1; 14 bases fit TRBD2. V shed 1 base and J 10 bases; nucleotides not matched to a gene: 7. CDR1 and CDR2 (germline): SGHRS, YFSETQ. The CDR3 sequence is 16 residues long.

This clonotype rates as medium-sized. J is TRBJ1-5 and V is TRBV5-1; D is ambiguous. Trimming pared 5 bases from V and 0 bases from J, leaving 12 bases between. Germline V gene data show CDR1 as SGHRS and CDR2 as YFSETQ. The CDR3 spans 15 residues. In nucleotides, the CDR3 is TGCGCCAGCAGGGCAGACCTTTATAGCAATCAGCCCCAGCATTTT. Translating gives CASRADLYSNQPQHF. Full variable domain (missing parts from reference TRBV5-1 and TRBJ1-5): KAGVTQTPRYLIKTRGQQVTLSCSPISGHRSVSWYQQTPGQGLQFLFEYFSETQRNKGNFPGRFSGRQFSNSRSEMNVSTLELGDSALYLCASRADLYSNQPQHFGDGTRLSIL.

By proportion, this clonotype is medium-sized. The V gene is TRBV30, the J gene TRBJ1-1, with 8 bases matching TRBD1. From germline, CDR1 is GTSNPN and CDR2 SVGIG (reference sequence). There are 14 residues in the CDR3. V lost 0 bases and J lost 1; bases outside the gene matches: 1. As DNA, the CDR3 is TGTGCCTGGAGTGTTGGACAGGGGAACACTGAAGCTTTCTTT. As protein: CAWSVGQGNTEAFF.

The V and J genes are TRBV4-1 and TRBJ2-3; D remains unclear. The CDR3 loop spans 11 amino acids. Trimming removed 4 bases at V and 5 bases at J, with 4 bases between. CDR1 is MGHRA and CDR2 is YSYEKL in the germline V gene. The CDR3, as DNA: TGCGCCAGCAGCCTCGGAGATACGCAGTATTTT. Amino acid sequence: CASSLGDTQYF.

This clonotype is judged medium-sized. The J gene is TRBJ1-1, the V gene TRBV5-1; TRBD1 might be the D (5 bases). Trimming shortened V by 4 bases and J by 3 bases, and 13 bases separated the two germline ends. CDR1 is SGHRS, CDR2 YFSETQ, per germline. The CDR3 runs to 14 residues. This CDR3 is CASSLSGTYTEAFF. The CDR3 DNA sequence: TGCGCCAGCAGCCTCTCCGGGACGTACACTGAAGCTTTCTTT.

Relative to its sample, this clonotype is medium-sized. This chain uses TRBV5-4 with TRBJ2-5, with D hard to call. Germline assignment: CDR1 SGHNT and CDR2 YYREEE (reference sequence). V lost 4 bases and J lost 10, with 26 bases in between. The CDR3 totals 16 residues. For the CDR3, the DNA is TGTGCCAGCAGCCCGTCGGAGACGCCCCTCGGATTAGGCCAGTACTTC. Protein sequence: CASSPSETPLGLGQYF.

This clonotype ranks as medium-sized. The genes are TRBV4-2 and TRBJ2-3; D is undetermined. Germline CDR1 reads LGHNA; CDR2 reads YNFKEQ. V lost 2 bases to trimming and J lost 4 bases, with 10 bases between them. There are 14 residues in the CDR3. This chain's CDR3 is CASSQRLLSDTQYF. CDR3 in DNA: TGTGCCAGCAGCCAAAGACTCCTATCAGATACGCAGTATTTT.